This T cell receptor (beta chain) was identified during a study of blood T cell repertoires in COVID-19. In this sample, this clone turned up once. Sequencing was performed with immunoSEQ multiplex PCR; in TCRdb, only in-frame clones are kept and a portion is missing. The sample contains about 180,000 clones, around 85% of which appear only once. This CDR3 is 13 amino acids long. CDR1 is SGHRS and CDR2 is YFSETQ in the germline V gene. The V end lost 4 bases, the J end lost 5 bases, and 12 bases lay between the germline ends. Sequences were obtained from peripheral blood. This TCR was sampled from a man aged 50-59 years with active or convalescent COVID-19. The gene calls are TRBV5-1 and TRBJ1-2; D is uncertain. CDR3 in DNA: TGCGCCAGCAGCCCGGAGGGCGAATATGGCTACACCTTC. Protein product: CASSPEGEYGYTF.